This record concerns one TCR beta chain sequence. Germline V gene lookup returns CDR1 SNHLY and CDR2 FYNNEI. The V end was cut by 6 bases, the J end by 6 bases, with 8 bases between. CDR3 length: 11 residues. Use of 60 Vbeta and 13 Jbeta primers characterized the PCR. Here immunoSEQ multiplex PCR was the method, and the copy in TCRdb shows in-frame clones only, minus some. Here the sample spans approximately 170,000 clones, 75% being singletons. These data belong to a study of cytomegalovirus exposure and HLA in healthy donors. The chain uses TRBV2 and TRBJ2-5; D ambiguous. Sequencing was carried out using PBMCs. The TCR comes from a male donor in good health and CMV-seronegative. The CDR3 loop reads CASSYQKTQYF. CDR3 nucleotides: TGTGCCAGCAGCTATCAAAAGACCCAGTACTTC.